The clone carrying this TCR beta chain appeared many times. The data were obtained in a study of early T cells in non-severe SARS-CoV-2 infection. Study-level background: Investigators sequenced bulk RNA drawn from unsorted whole blood, and chains remained unpaired.

Individual cDNA molecules received unique molecular identifiers. TCRdb itself ran the 5' RACE reads through MiXCR, one entry per CDR3 protein. The table has around 49,000 distinct CDR3 sequences, around 4% seen once. Trimming at V came to 0 bases and at J to 2 bases, leaving 5 bases not matched to a gene. The CDR3 has 15 amino acids. CDR1 DFQATT and CDR2 SNEGSKA come from the germline V gene (reference sequence). The chain combines TRBV20-1 with TRBJ2-3, with 7 bases matching TRBD2. The TCR originated in an adult who was a healthcare worker with PCR-confirmed SARS-CoV-2 infection or an uninfected control (not recorded which). What was sequenced was whole blood. The CDR3 bases are TGCAGTGCTAGAGATCCCAGCGGGGCCACAGATACGCAGTATTTT. It is translated as CSARDPSGATDTQYF.